This TCR beta chain was profiled in a study of blood T cell repertoires in COVID-19. Study details: Sources were T cells, B-cell-depleted T cells, or PBMCs; the material itself was cDNA or gDNA.

Study processing details: It was from reference gene primer amplification that nucleated cell counts were estimated. TCRdb's table, derived via immunoSEQ multiplex PCR, lists solely in-frame clones and lacks some. The V and J calls and the clone size are those of that table, but D and trimming were determined from the DNA. The sample has some 250,000 clones, 86% seen once; the top ten hold 3%. V shed 3 bases and J 2 bases; nucleotides not matched to a gene: 3. CDR3 length: 16 amino acids. Germline CDR1 MNHEY, CDR2 SMNVEV (reference sequence). The chain uses TRBV27 and TRBJ2-7; the match to TRBD2 covers 14 bases. The source material was peripheral blood. The origin of this receptor is a woman aged 25 to 39 who had recovered from COVID-19. CDR3 DNA: TGTGCCAGCAGTTTTGGGACTAGCGGGGGCCCCTACGAGCAGTACTTC. Its translation: CASSFGTSGGPYEQYF.